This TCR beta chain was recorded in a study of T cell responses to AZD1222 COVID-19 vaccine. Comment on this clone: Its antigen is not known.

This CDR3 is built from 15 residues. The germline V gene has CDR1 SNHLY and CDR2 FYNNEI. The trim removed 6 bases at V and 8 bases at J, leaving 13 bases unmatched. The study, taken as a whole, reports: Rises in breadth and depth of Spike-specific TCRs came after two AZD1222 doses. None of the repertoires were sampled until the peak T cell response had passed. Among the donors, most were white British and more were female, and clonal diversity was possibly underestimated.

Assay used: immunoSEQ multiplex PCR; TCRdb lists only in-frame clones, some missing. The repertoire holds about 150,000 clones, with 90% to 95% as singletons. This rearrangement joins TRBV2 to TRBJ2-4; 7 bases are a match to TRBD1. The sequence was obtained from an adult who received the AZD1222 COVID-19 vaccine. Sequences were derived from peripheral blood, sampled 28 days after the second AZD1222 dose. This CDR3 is CASRSAKGGSYIQYF. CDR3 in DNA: TGTGCCAGCAGATCGGCTAAAGGGGGCTCATACATTCAGTACTTC.